This entry describes one T cell receptor (beta chain). The V gene's germline CDR1 is SGDLS and CDR2 YYNGEE. The CDR3 spans 16 residues. Deletions cut 0 bases from V and 0 bases from J, with 12 bases between. The sample belongs to a study of blood T cell repertoires in COVID-19. The data were produced by immunoSEQ multiplex PCR, yet TCRdb's version contains in-frame clones alone and is incomplete. The profile shows about 110,000 clones, approximately 80% of them singletons. The sequencing input was peripheral blood. This sequence joins TRBV9 and TRBJ1-2; D unclear. The receptor comes from a woman in her sixties or seventies with acute or convalescent COVID-19. The CDR3 coding sequence is TGTGCCAGCAGCGTAGGAGGTCTACCCCCTAACTATGGCTACACCTTC. This sequence encodes CASSVGGLPPNYGYTF.